This T cell receptor (beta chain) was captured in a study of glioma-infiltrating T cells. TCR alpha and beta CDR3 regions were amplified from RNA using iRepertoire nested multiplex PCR. TCRdb re-analysed the multiplex PCR reads in MiXCR, keeping a single row per CDR3 protein. The sample yields 100,000 to 150,000 distinct CDR3 sequences, 24% seen once. Germline CDR1 KGHDR, CDR2 SFDVKD. This CDR3 has 16 residues. V gave up 7 bases and J gave up 1 base, with 17 bases separating them. This receptor was obtained from a human donor with low-grade glioma or glioblastoma, undergoing nonglioma brain surgery, or in good health (not recorded which). The sequenced sample consisted of glioma tissue, nonneoplastic brain tissue, or PBMCs (not recorded which). This chain joins TRBV24-1 and TRBJ2-3, with D tentatively TRBD1 or TRBD2 (5 bases each). The DNA of the CDR3 is TGTGCCACCAGCGGGGACCCCTCCTCGCGCACAGATACGCAGTATTTT. Amino acids: CATSGDPSSRTDTQYF.